This TCR beta chain was observed in a study of cytomegalovirus exposure and HLA in healthy donors. Study outcomes and limitations: A later look showed TCR association rates differing by HLA locus, highest for DRB1 and lowest for HLA-C. The listing of about 150 TCR beta chains classed them as cytomegalovirus-associated. Reportedly, TCR beta sequences accurately predicted HLA-A and HLA-B alleles in most subjects.

About this clone itself: Its antigen is currently unknown.

Germline V gives CDR1 SNHLY, CDR2 FYNNEI. The V end was cut by 7 bases, the J end by 0 bases, with 19 bases between. There are 16 residues in the CDR3. The PCR was carried out with 60 Vbeta primers and 13 Jbeta primers. Here immunoSEQ multiplex PCR was the method, and the copy in TCRdb shows in-frame clones only, minus some. The table records over 150,000 clones, over 60% of them present only once. Sequenced input: PBMCs. The rearrangement links TRBV2 to TRBJ2-7; perhaps TRBD2 as D (5 bases). The receptor's source is a woman younger than 45 in good health and CMV-seronegative. CDR3 loop: CASNEGGGQSSYEQYF. The CDR3 DNA reads as TGTGCCAGCAACGAAGGCGGAGGCCAAAGCTCCTACGAGCAGTACTTC.